This T cell receptor beta chain was sequenced in a study of type 1 regulatory T cells. Study at large: T-allo10 is a Tr1-enriched, alloantigen-specific CD4 T cell product made in vitro.

This clonotype was observed a few times. No antigen is known for it. V lost 6 bases and J lost 0; bases outside the gene matches: 5. CDR3 length: 15 residues. Germline values: CDR1 MNHEY, CDR2 SVGAGI. A single record per CDR3 protein comes from TCRdb applying MiXCR to the reads. The repertoire holds about 24,000 distinct CDR3 sequences, with around half as singletons. This clonotype originated in a human donor in good health. What was sequenced was cultured T cells, either the whole culture or a sorted T cell fraction (not recorded which). The chain combines TRBV6-5 with TRBJ2-1; 7 nucleotides line up with TRBD2. This chain's CDR3 is CASRTGTNSYNEQFF. The DNA of the CDR3 is TGTGCCAGCAGAACCGGGACTAACTCCTACAATGAGCAGTTCTTC.